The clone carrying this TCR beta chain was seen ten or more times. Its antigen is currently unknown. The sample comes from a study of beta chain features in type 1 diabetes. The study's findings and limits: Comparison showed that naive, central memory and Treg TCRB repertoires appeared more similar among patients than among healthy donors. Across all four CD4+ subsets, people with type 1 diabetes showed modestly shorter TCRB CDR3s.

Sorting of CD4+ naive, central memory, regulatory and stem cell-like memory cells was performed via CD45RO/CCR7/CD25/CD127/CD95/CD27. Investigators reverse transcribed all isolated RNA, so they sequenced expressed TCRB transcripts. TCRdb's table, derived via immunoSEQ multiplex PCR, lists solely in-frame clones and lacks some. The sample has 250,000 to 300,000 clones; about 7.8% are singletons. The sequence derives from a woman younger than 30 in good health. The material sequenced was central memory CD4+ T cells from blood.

CDR3 coding DNA: TGTGCCAGCAGTACAGGTGGTGAAAAACTGTTTTTT. It yields the protein CASSTGGEKLFF. V is TRBV28 and J is TRBJ1-4; perhaps TRBD1 as D (5 bases). The germline V and J ends were trimmed by 5 bases and 7 bases, with 8 bases remaining between them. This CDR3 is 12 amino acids long. From germline, CDR1 is MDHEN and CDR2 SYDVKM.